This passage covers 28 T cell receptor beta chains from one sample sequenced in a study of post-analysis software for immune sequencing data. Findings of the study overall: In patients, TRBV5-6, TRBV5-1 and TRBV20-1 belonged to roughly 5 TRBV segments found more frequently than in controls.

These receptors lack a known antigen. Included in the TCR beta cDNA libraries were unique molecular identifiers. TCRdb reprocessed the PCR reads via MiXCR and lists one record per CDR3 protein. The sample contains about 800,000 distinct CDR3 sequences, less than 35% of which appear only once. Sample: blood. All receptors come from a girl aged 5-17 years with multiple sclerosis.

This clonotype was recorded a few times. The V call is TRBV4-3, the J call TRBJ2-7; TRBD2 might be the D (5 bases). This CDR3 region has 14 residues. Between the trimmed V and J ends, which lost 3 bases and 3 bases, there was a span of 12 bases. Germline assignment: CDR1 LGHNA and CDR2 YSLEER. The CDR3 DNA reads TGCGCCAGCAGCCAGGAGGACGGAGGCTACGAGCAGTACTTC. This codes for CASSQEDGGYEQYF.

This clonotype was detected a few times. The genes are TRBV5-8 and TRBJ2-3, with D unclear. The length of the CDR3 is 13 residues. Germline V gene sequence: CDR1 SGHTS, CDR2 YDEGEE. The germline V and J ends were trimmed by 5 bases and 2 bases, with 9 bases remaining between them. The CDR3 region is CASSSLFTDTQYF. CDR3 DNA: TGTGCCAGCAGTTCCCTCTTCACAGATACGCAGTATTTT.

In DNA, the CDR3 is TGCAGTGCTAGCATTGGCCCCGCTCAGCCCCAGCATTTT. Its translation is CSASIGPAQPQHF. The chain joins TRBV20-1 to TRBJ1-5; D not resolved. Germline CDR1 and CDR2: DFQATT and SNEGSKA (reference sequence). The ends were cut back, 3 bases at V and 6 bases at J, with 12 bases in the middle. CDR3 length: 13 amino acids.

The chain links TRBV7-8 to TRBJ2-3, with 7 bases fitting TRBD2. V shed 0 bases and J 5 bases; nucleotides not matched to a gene: 8. Germline loops: CDR1 SGHVS, CDR2 FQNEAQ. The CDR3 totals 16 residues. DNA of the CDR3: TGTGCCAGCAGCTTAGCGTACGGGGGGACGCGAGATACGCAGTATTTT. This translates into CASSLAYGGTRDTQYF.

This clonotype came up a few times. This chain links TRBV6-5 with TRBJ1-1; 8 bases match TRBD1. The CDR3 covers 15 residues. Germline V gene lookup returns CDR1 MNHEY and CDR2 SVGAGI. J was trimmed by 1 base and V by 4 bases; bases with no gene match: 5. In nucleotides, the CDR3 is TGTGCCAGCAGTTTCCGGACAGGGCCGAACACTGAAGCTTTCTTT. This sequence encodes CASSFRTGPNTEAFF.

The chain is built from TRBV4-3 and TRBJ1-6; the match to TRBD1 covers 9 bases. In germline, CDR1 is LGHNA, CDR2 YSLEER. This CDR3 has 16 residues. V lost 1 base to trimming and J lost 7 bases; unmatched junction nucleotides: 5. CDR3 DNA sequence: TGCGCCAGCAGCCAAGTTCCAGGGACAGGGAATTCACCCCTCCACTTT. It translates to CASSQVPGTGNSPLHF.

This clonotype was recorded a few times. The rearrangement uses TRBV15 and TRBJ1-4, with D perhaps matching TRBD1 (6 bases). The germline V and J ends were trimmed by 11 bases and 7 bases, with 23 bases remaining between them. Germline V gene lookup returns CDR1 LNHNV and CDR2 YYDKDF (reference sequence). This CDR3 has 15 residues. Written as DNA, the CDR3 is TGTGCCGTATCCCCCGGGGGGGCGCCCCGTGAAAAACTGTTTTTT. Encoded protein: CAVSPGGAPREKLFF.

The rearrangement joins TRBV20-1 to TRBJ2-7; 10 bases map to TRBD2. V lost 0 bases and J lost 3; bases outside the gene matches: 5. CDR1 is DFQATT, CDR2 SNEGSKA, per germline (reference sequence). The CDR3 loop spans 15 amino acids. The CDR3 spells CSARDSASGSYEQYF. CDR3 in DNA: TGCAGTGCTAGAGATTCCGCTAGCGGGAGCTACGAGCAGTACTTC.

J is TRBJ2-1 and V is TRBV11-3; no definite D call. Germline CDR1 is SGHNT and CDR2 is YENEEA. This CDR3 spans 14 amino acids. The germline V and J ends were trimmed by 2 bases and 5 bases, with 10 bases remaining between them. The CDR3 DNA follows: TGTGCCAGCAGCTTATCGCGGAAAGACAATGAGCAGTTCTTC. Its protein is CASSLSRKDNEQFF.

The chain recombines TRBV7-9 with TRBJ2-5, with D possibly being TRBD1 or TRBD2 (6 bases each). V was clipped by 3 bases and J by 12 bases, with 20 bases between them. The CDR3 consists of 14 residues. CDR1 is SEHNR and CDR2 is FQNEAQ in the germline V gene (reference sequence). CDR3 DNA sequence: TGTGCCAGCAGCTTGTTGAAGGGGGGCCTCCAAGAGTACTTC. Translating it yields CASSLLKGGLQEYF.

The chain has TRBV6-5 and TRBJ1-2; 9 bases are shared with TRBD1. Trimming took 6 bases from V and 0 from J; bases not matched to a gene: 8. There are 16 residues in the CDR3. CDR1 and CDR2 (germline): MNHEY, SVGAGI. The DNA for the CDR3 is TGTGCCAGCAGCTCGGGACAGGGACCTACTAACTATGGCTACACCTTC. It yields the protein CASSSGQGPTNYGYTF.

This clonotype was counted only a few times. The chain carries TRBV2 and TRBJ2-3; D call uncertain. Germline CDR1 and CDR2: SNHLY and FYNNEI. The CDR3 runs 14 residues. Trimming cost V 7 bases and J 0 bases, with 11 bases left between them. DNA of the CDR3: TGTGCCAGCACCCTTTTAAGGAGCACAGATACGCAGTATTTT. Its translation is CASTLLRSTDTQYF.

The table lists this clonotype with many counts. The chain has TRBV24-1 and TRBJ1-2; TRBD1 aligns across 7 bases. Per germline, CDR1 KGHDR and CDR2 SFDVKD. V was pared by 2 bases and J by 4 bases, with 6 bases of the junction left unmatched. CDR3 length equals 15 residues. The CDR3 loop reads CATSDSGTDRYGYTF. DNA for the CDR3: TGTGCCACCAGTGATTCCGGGACAGACCGCTATGGCTACACCTTC.

There are many counts of this clonotype. The V gene is TRBV29-1, the J gene TRBJ2-1; D not certain. Germline assignment: CDR1 SQVTM and CDR2 ANQGSEA. The length of the CDR3 is 10 residues. Trimming took off 6 bases at V and 4 bases at J, with 4 bases between the two ends. CDR3 coding DNA: TGCAGCGTAGGGTACAATGAGCAGTTCTTC. Translating gives CSVGYNEQFF.

The chain joins TRBV12-3 or TRBV12-4 to TRBJ1-6; D unresolved. CDR3 size: 14 residues. Trimming shortened V by 2 bases and J by 10 bases, and 12 bases separated the two germline ends. The CDR3 is CASSLWGIGSPLHF. CDR3 coding DNA: TGTGCCAGCAGTTTATGGGGAATAGGGTCACCCCTCCACTTT.

Only a few counts were recorded for this clonotype. V is TRBV20-1 and J is TRBJ2-1; D possibly uses TRBD1 or TRBD2 (5 bases each). There are 14 residues in the CDR3. CDR1 is DFQATT and CDR2 is SNEGSKA in the germline V gene (reference sequence). The V and J ends lost 1 base and 6 bases respectively, with 13 bases between them. CDR3 region: CSARGTGQVNEQFF. The CDR3 region has the DNA TGCAGTGCTAGAGGGACGGGGCAGGTCAATGAGCAGTTCTTC.

This clonotype was seen a few times. The chain links TRBV20-1 to TRBJ2-1, with 9 bases lining up with TRBD2. CDR1 DFQATT and CDR2 SNEGSKA come from the germline V gene (reference sequence). CDR3 size: 12 residues. V dropped 1 base and J dropped 14; count of bases not matched to a gene: 6. CDR3 residues: CSARGSWTSEFF. In nucleotides, the CDR3 is TGCAGTGCTAGAGGGTCTTGGACTAGCGAGTTCTTC.

This sequence joins TRBV24-1 and TRBJ2-1; D is uncertain. Trimming stripped 4 bases from V and 10 bases from J, with 16 bases between. Germline-derived CDR1 and CDR2 are KGHDR and SFDVKD. The CDR3 contains 14 residues. The CDR3 coding sequence is TGTGCCACCAGTGACCCCGATACTATTACGGAGCAGTTCTTC. Amino acid sequence: CATSDPDTITEQFF.

As for this clonotype: The junction differs from germline at one of its ends, possibly a read error. The chain uses TRBV20-1 and TRBJ2-3; 8 nucleotides match TRBD1. The germline V gene encodes CDR1 DFQATT and CDR2 SNEGSKA (reference sequence). The CDR3 runs to 14 residues. The CDR3, as DNA: TGCAGTGCTACCAGGACAGGGACCACAGATACGCGGTATTTT. Its protein is CSATRTGTTDTRYF.

This CDR3 reads CASSRTGWGGQPQHF. In DNA form, the CDR3 reads TGTGCCAGCAGTAGGACAGGTTGGGGAGGTCAGCCCCAGCATTTT. The rearrangement uses TRBV12-3 or TRBV12-4 and TRBJ1-5; TRBD1 aligns across 7 bases. The V and J ends lost 5 bases and 6 bases, in that order; junction bases with no gene match: 10. The CDR3 is 15 amino acids.

This clonotype is a singleton in its sample. V and J are TRBV3-1 and TRBJ2-7; the match to TRBD2 covers 9 bases. There are 15 residues in the CDR3. J was trimmed by 2 bases and V by 1 base; bases with no gene match: 3. Looked up from germline, CDR1 is LGHDT and CDR2 is YNNKEL (reference sequence). CDR3 bases: TGTGCCAGCAGCCAAGGACTAGCGGAACCCTACGAGCAGTACTTC. It is translated as CASSQGLAEPYEQYF.

This chain connects TRBV25-1 to TRBJ1-4, with a tentative D call TRBD1 (6 bases). The CDR3 sequence is 15 residues long. Germline CDR1 and CDR2: MGHDK and SYGVNS. Trimming took 1 base from V and 8 from J, leaving 14 bases between them. The CDR3 bases are TGTGCCAGCAGTGAATCCCGGGACATTGAGGAAAAACTGTTTTTT. Its translation is CASSESRDIEEKLFF.

Regarding this clonotype: A clone one base away is much larger, so this may be a read error. The V gene is TRBV6-5, the J gene TRBJ2-5, with D possibly being TRBD2 (6 bases). The J call is doubtful: the DNA matches TRBJ2-7 better. The CDR3 runs 11 residues. CDR1 is MNHEY, CDR2 SVGAGI, per germline. CDR3 coding DNA: TGTACCAGCAAGGGACTTTACGAGCAGTACTTC. Encoded protein: CTSKGLYEQYF.

The chain has TRBV7-8 and TRBJ2-3; TRBD2 matches at 7 bases. CDR1 is SGHVS and CDR2 is FQNEAQ in the germline V gene. The CDR3 contains 11 residues. The chain's CDR3 is CSAGDADTQYF. The CDR3 DNA reads as TGTTCGGCGGGGGATGCAGATACGCAGTATTTT.

This chain uses TRBV5-1 with TRBJ2-1; no firm D call. Trimming took 3 bases from V and 9 from J, leaving 19 bases between them. CDR1 is SGHRS, CDR2 YFSETQ, per germline. This CDR3 contains 15 residues. CDR3 DNA sequence: TGCGCCAGCAGCTACGGAAAAGCGAGCCTCGGTGAGCAGTTCTTC. It encodes CASSYGKASLGEQFF.

This clonotype was seen at least ten times. The junction and the germline gene differ at one end; a read error may be behind it. The chain employs TRBV12-3 or TRBV12-4 and TRBJ1-5, with TRBD1 matching over 8 bases. The CDR3 totals 15 residues. The CDR3 here is CASSFTGGSNQPQHF. CDR3 nucleotides: TGCGCCAGCAGCTTCACAGGGGGTAGCAATCAGCCCCAGCATTTT.

In this sample, this clonotype turned up many times. The chain has TRBV9 and TRBJ2-3; D is uncertain. The V end lost 1 base, the J end lost 0 bases, and 9 bases lay between the germline ends. Germline-derived CDR1 and CDR2 are SGDLS and YYNGEE. CDR3 length: 15 residues. The CDR3 loop is CASSVFAGSTDTQYF. The CDR3 coding sequence is TGTGCCAGCAGCGTATTTGCCGGGAGCACAGATACGCAGTATTTT.

This clonotype was seen only a few times. This chain connects TRBV5-1 to TRBJ2-7; D is ambiguous. This CDR3 comprises 12 residues. V lost 4 bases to trimming and J lost 6 bases, with 11 bases between them. The germline CDR1 and CDR2 sequences are SGHRS and YFSETQ. The CDR3 loop reads CASSLERIEQYF. The CDR3 DNA is TGCGCCAGCAGCCTTGAGAGGATCGAGCAGTACTTC. Drawing the rest from reference TRBV5-1 and TRBJ2-7, the complete variable domain is KAGVTQTPRYLIKTRGQQVTLSCSPISGHRSVSWYQQTPGQGLQFLFEYFSETQRNKGNFPGRFSGRQFSNSRSEMNVSTLELGDSALYLCASSLERIEQYFGPGTRLTVT.